A single sample is the source of the 10 T cell receptor beta chains below, sequenced in a study of blood T cells in healthy people across ages (dated by TCRdb to the mid-2010s). The library was generated by 5' RACE. The sequencing machine was an Illumina HiSeq 2500. A second PCR of roughly 6 to 12 cycles was run with a J-beta primer mix and a sample-barcoded 5' primer. TCRdb cleaned the public reads at Q25 with fastp, built clones with MiXCR and kept in-frame beta chains. Rows with one shared CDR3 protein collapse into an entry with the most common genes and DNA. Here the sample has about 1.4 million distinct CDR3 sequences; 45% to 70% occur a single time. The ten largest clones represent over 5.5% of the sample. Input material: blood. The receptors derive from a man aged 18 to 35 in good health.

In its sample, this clonotype was seen many times. The J gene is TRBJ2-3, the V gene TRBV6-4; 13 bases match TRBD2. With 5 bases clipped from V and 4 bases from J, the junction kept 6 bases outside the gene matches. The germline V gene has CDR1 MRHNA and CDR2 SNTAGT. The CDR3 is made up of 16 amino acids. The CDR3 region is CASSPTGLAGADTQYF. The CDR3, as DNA: TGTGCCAGCAGTCCGACTGGACTAGCGGGAGCAGATACGCAGTATTTT.

Points on this clonotype: Given the absence of the conserved phenylalanine or tryptophan at the CDR3 end, a read error is likely. The rearrangement links TRBV7-7 to TRBJ2-1, with no clear D. Trimming cost V 0 bases and J 5 bases, with 5 bases left between them. Germline V lookup: CDR1 SSHAT, CDR2 FNYEAQ (reference sequence). The CDR3 spans 13 residues. The CDR3 is CASSLADNNEQFS. As DNA, the CDR3 is TGTGCCAGCAGCTTAGCGGATAACAATGAGCAGTTCTCC.

This clonotype appeared a few times. This chain links TRBV10-3 with TRBJ1-2; no clear D gene. CDR3 length equals 15 residues. Germline values: CDR1 ENHRY, CDR2 SYGVKD. Trimming pared 2 bases from V and 0 bases from J, leaving 10 bases between. CDR3 residues: CAISEVPQPNYGYTF. For the CDR3, the DNA is TGTGCCATCAGTGAGGTCCCCCAACCTAACTATGGCTACACCTTC.

Turning to this clonotype: This may stem from a read error, because a much larger clone lies one nucleotide away. The chain links TRBV15 to TRBJ2-3; 7 nucleotides align to TRBD1. V trimming: 10 bases; J trimming: 0 bases; junction bases outside the gene matches: 4. CDR1 is LNHNV and CDR2 is YYDKDF in the germline V gene (reference sequence). The CDR3 extends over 13 amino acids. The CDR3 loop reads CASTDRSTDTQYF. CDR3 nucleotide sequence: TGTGCCAGCACGGACAGGAGCACAGATACGCAGTATTTT.

There are many counts of this clonotype. The chain employs TRBV6-4 and TRBJ2-1; 10 nucleotides match TRBD2. The CDR3 contains 15 residues. J was trimmed by 6 bases and V by 3 bases; bases with no gene match: 5. Germline V lookup: CDR1 MRHNA, CDR2 SNTAGT. CDR3 bases: TGTGCCAGCAGTGAGATAGCGGGAGGAAGCAATGAGCAGTTCTTC. It specifies CASSEIAGGSNEQFF.

The rearrangement uses TRBV2 and TRBJ2-3; D might be TRBD2 (6 bases). The CDR3 runs 14 residues. Trimming took 4 bases from V and 0 from J, leaving 8 bases between them. Germline assignment: CDR1 SNHLY and CDR2 FYNNEI. The CDR3 sequence: CASSGAGSTDTQYF. Written as DNA, the CDR3 is TGTGCCAGCAGTGGAGCGGGTAGCACAGATACGCAGTATTTT. Drawing the rest from reference TRBV2 and TRBJ2-3, the complete variable domain is EPEVTQTPSHQVTQMGQEVILRCVPISNHLYFYWYRQILGQKVEFLVSFYNNEISEKSEIFDDQFSVERPDGSNFTLKIRSTKLEDSAMYFCASSGAGSTDTQYFGPGTRLTVL.

This clonotype came up a few times. The chain joins TRBV9 to TRBJ2-6; D remains ambiguous. The CDR3 is 16 residues long. Germline CDR1 is SGDLS and CDR2 is YYNGEE. The ends were cut back, 3 bases at V and 0 bases at J, with 10 bases in the middle. This CDR3 is CASSAKLSSGANVLTF. DNA of the CDR3: TGTGCCAGCAGCGCTAAGTTGAGCTCTGGGGCCAACGTCCTGACTTTC. Full variable domain (outside the CDR3, taken from reference TRBV9 and TRBJ2-6): DSGVTQTPKHLITATGQRVTLRCSPRSGDLSVYWYQQSLDQGLQFLIQYYNGEERAKGNILERFSAQQFPDLHSELNLSSLELGDSALYFCASSAKLSSGANVLTFGAGSRLTVL.

This chain joins TRBV20-1 and TRBJ2-7; the D gene is possibly TRBD1 (6 bases). Trimming took off 8 bases at V and 1 base at J, with 12 bases between the two ends. The CDR3 is made up of 12 amino acids. The germline gives CDR1 DFQATT, CDR2 SNEGSKA (reference sequence). The CDR3 nucleotides are TGCAGTAGGCGGACAGCTTCCTACGAGCAGTACTTC. Protein sequence: CSRRTASYEQYF.

The J gene is TRBJ2-3, the V gene TRBV12-3 or TRBV12-4; no definite D call. V lost 0 bases and J lost 5, with 9 bases in between. The CDR3 extends over 14 amino acids. The CDR3 spells CASSLAVGQDTQYF. CDR3 in DNA: TGTGCCAGCAGTTTAGCGGTAGGGCAAGATACGCAGTATTTT.

The chain uses TRBV20-1 and TRBJ1-6; no definite D call. The V and J ends lost 3 bases and 9 bases respectively, with 12 bases between them. Germline assignment: CDR1 DFQATT and CDR2 SNEGSKA (reference sequence). The CDR3 is made up of 13 amino acids. In nucleotides, the CDR3 is TGCAGTGCTAGGAGTGGAGTCTCTTCACCCCTCCACTTT. Translated: CSARSGVSSPLHF.